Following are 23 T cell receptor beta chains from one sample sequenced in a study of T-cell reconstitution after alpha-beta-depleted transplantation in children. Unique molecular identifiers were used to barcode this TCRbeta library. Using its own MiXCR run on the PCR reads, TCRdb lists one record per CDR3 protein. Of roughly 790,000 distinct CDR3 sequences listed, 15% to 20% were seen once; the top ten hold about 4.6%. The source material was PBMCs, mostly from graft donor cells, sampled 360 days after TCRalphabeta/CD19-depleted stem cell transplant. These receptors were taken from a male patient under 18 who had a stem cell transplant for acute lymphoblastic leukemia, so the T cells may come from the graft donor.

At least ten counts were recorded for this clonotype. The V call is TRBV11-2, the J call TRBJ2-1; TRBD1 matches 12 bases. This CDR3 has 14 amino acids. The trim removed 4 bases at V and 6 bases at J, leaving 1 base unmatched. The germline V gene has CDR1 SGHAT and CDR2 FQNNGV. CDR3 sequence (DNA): TGTGCCAGCAGCTGGGACAGGGGGCGCAATGAGCAGTTCTTC. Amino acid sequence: CASSWDRGRNEQFF.

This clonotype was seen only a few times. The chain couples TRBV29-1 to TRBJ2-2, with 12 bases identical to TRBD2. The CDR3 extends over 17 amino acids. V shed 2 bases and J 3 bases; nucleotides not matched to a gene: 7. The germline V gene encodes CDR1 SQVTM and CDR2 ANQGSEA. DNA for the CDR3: TGCAGCGTTGAACGCCTAGCGGGAGGGCCGGACACCGGGGAGCTGTTTTTT. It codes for CSVERLAGGPDTGELFF.

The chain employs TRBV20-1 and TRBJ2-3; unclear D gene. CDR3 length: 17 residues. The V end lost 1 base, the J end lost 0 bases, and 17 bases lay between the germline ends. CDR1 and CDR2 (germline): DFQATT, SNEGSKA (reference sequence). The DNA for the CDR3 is TGCAGTGCTAGAGGAATTAAGTCCTTCCGTAGCACAGATACGCAGTATTTT. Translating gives CSARGIKSFRSTDTQYF.

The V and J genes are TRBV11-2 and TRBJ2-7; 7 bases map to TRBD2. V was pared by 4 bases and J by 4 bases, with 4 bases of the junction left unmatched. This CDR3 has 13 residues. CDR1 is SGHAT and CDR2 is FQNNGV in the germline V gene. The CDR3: CASSYTSAYEQYF. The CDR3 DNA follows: TGTGCCAGCAGCTATACTAGCGCGTACGAGCAGTACTTC. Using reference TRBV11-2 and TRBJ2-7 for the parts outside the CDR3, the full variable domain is EAGVAQSPRYKIIEKRQSVAFWCNPISGHATLYWYQQILGQGPKLLIQFQNNGVVDDSQLPKDRFSAERLKGVDSTLKIQPAKLEDSAVYLCASSYTSAYEQYFGPGTRLTVT.

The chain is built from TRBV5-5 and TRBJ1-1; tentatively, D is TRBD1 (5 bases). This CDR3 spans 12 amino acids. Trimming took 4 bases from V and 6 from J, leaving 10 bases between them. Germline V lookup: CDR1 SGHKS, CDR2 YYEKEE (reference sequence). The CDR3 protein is CASSRPGPEAFF. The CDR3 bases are TGTGCCAGCAGCCGACCAGGGCCTGAAGCTTTCTTT.

The CDR3, as DNA: TGTGCCAGCAGCTTAGACGGGGCAGAGGGCACTGAAGCTTTCTTT. Protein sequence: CASSLDGAEGTEAFF. This rearrangement joins TRBV7-2 to TRBJ1-1; D may be TRBD1 (5 bases). CDR3 length: 15 residues. V gave up 1 base and J gave up 4 bases, with 13 bases separating them. Germline-derived CDR1 and CDR2 are SGHTA and FQGNSA.

The CDR3, as DNA: TGCAGCGTTGAGGGGGGCCTAAAAGGAACGGCCCCCTTGGGCCAAGAGACCCAGTACTTC. The encoded protein is CSVEGGLKGTAPLGQETQYF. V is TRBV29-1 and J is TRBJ2-5; D may be TRBD1 or TRBD2 (6 bases each). Germline lookup yields CDR1 SQVTM and CDR2 ANQGSEA. With 3 bases removed from V and 1 base from J, the gap between germline ends came to 30 bases. This CDR3 contains 20 residues.

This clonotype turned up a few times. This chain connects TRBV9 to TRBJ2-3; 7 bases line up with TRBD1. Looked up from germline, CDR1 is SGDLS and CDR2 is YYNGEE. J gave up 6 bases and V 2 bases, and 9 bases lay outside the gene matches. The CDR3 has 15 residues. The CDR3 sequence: CASSVSVGGGDTQYF. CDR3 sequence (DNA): TGTGCCAGCAGCGTTAGCGTAGGGGGCGGGGATACGCAGTATTTT.

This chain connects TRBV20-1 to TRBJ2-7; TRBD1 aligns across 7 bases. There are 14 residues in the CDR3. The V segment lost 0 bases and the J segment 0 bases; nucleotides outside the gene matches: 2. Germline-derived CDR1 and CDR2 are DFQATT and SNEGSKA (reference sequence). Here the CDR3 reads CSARDYRGSYEQYF. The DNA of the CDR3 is TGCAGTGCTAGAGATTACAGGGGCTCCTACGAGCAGTACTTC.

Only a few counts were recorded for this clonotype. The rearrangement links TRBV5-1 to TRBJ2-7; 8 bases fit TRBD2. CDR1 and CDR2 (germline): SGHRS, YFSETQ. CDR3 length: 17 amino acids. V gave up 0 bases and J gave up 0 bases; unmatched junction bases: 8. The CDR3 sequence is CASSLDGLAFSSYEQYF. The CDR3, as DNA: TGCGCCAGCAGCTTGGATGGACTAGCATTCAGCTCCTACGAGCAGTACTTC.

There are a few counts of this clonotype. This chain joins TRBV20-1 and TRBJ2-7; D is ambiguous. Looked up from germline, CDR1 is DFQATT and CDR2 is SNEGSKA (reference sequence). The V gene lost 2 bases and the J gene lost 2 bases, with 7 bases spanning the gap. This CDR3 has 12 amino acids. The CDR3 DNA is TGCAGTGCTAGATGGCTAGCCTACGAGCAGTACTTC. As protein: CSARWLAYEQYF.

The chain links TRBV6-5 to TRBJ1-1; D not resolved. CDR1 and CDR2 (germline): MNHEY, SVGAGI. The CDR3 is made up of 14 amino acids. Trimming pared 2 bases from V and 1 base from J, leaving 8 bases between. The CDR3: CASSYLATNTEAFF. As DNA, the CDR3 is TGTGCCAGCAGTTACCTTGCCACGAACACTGAAGCTTTCTTT.

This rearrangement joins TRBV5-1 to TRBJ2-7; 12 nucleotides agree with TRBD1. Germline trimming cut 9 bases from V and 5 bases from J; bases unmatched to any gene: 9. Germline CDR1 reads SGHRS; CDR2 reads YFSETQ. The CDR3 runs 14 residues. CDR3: CATSPGTGGNEQYF. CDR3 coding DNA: TGCGCCACCTCCCCCGGGACAGGGGGCAACGAGCAGTACTTC.

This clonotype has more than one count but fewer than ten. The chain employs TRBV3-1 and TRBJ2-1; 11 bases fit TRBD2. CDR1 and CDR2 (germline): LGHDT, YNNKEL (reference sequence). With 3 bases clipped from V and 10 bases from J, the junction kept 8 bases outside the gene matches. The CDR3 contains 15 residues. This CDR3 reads CASSHDGLAGWEQFF. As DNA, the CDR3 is TGTGCCAGCAGCCATGACGGACTAGCGGGCTGGGAGCAGTTCTTC.

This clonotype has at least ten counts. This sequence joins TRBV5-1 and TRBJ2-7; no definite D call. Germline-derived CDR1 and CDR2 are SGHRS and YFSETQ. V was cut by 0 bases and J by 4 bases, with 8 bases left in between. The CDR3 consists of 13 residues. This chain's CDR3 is CASSLAKGYEQYF. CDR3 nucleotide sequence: TGCGCCAGCAGCTTGGCTAAGGGTTACGAGCAGTACTTC. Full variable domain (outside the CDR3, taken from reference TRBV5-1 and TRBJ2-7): KAGVTQTPRYLIKTRGQQVTLSCSPISGHRSVSWYQQTPGQGLQFLFEYFSETQRNKGNFPGRFSGRQFSNSRSEMNVSTLELGDSALYLCASSLAKGYEQYFGPGTRLTVT.

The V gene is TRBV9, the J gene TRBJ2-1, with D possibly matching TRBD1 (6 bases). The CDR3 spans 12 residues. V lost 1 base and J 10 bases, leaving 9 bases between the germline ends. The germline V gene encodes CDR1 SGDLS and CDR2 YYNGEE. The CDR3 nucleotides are TGTGCCAGCAGCGTACCCGGACAGGAGCAGTTCTTC. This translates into CASSVPGQEQFF.

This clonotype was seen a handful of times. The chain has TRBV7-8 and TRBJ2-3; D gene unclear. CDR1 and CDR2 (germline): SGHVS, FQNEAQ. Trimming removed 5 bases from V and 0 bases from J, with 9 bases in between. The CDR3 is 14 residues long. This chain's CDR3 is CASSPVSSTDTQYF. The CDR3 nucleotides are TGTGCCAGCAGCCCCGTGAGTAGCACAGATACGCAGTATTTT.

CDR3 nucleotide sequence: TGCGCCAGCAGTCGGGGGTTCGACTCAGGGACTGAAGCTTTCTTT. This translates into CASSRGFDSGTEAFF. The genes are TRBV5-1 and TRBJ1-1; D is possibly TRBD1 (5 bases). The CDR3 covers 15 residues. V shed 5 bases and J shed 5 bases, with 19 bases lying between them. Germline assignment: CDR1 SGHRS and CDR2 YFSETQ.

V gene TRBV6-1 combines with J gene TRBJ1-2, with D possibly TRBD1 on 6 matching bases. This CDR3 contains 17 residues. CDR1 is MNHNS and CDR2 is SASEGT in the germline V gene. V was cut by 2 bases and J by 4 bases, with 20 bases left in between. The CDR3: CASSELTGVLLSYGYTF. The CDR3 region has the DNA TGTGCCAGCAGTGAACTGACAGGCGTACTCCTTAGCTATGGCTACACCTTC.

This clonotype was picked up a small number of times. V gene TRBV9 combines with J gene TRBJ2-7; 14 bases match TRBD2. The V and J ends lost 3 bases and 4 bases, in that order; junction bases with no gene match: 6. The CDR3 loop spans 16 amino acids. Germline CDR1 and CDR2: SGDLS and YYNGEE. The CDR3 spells CASSADRTSGRYEQYF. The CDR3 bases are TGTGCCAGCAGCGCCGATCGGACTAGCGGGAGGTACGAGCAGTACTTC.

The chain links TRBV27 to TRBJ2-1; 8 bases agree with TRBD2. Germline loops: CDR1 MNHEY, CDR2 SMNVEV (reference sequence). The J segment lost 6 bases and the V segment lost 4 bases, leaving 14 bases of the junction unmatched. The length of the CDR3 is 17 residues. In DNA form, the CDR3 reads TGTGCCAGCAGTTCTCGGGGAGCGGGAGCGTGGGGCAATGAGCAGTTCTTC. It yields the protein CASSSRGAGAWGNEQFF.

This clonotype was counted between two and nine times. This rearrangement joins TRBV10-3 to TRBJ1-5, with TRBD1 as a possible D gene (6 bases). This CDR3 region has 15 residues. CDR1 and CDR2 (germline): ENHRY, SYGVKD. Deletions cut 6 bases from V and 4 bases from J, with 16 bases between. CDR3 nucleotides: TGTGCCATCAGCCCAGGGGTTATAGGTAATCAGCCCCAGCATTTT. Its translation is CAISPGVIGNQPQHF.

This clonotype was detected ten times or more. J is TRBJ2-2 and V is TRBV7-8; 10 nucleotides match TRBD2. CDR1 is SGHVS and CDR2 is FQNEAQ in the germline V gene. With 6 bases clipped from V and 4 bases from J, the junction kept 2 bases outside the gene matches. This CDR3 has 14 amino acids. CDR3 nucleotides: TGTGCCAGCAGACTAGCGGGGCTCACCGGGGAGCTGTTTTTT. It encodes CASRLAGLTGELFF.